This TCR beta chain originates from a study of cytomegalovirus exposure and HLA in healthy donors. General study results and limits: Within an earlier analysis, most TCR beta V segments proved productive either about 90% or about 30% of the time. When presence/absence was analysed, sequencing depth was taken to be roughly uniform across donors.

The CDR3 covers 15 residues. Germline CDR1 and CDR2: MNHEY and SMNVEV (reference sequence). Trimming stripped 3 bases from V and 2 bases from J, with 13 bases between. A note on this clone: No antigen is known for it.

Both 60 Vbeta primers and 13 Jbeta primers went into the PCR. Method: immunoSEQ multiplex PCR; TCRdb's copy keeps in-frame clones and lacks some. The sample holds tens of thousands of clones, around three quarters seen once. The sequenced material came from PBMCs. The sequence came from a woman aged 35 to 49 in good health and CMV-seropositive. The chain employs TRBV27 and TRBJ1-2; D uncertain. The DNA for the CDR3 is TGTGCCAGCAGTTTTGATCGTTACGGGAACTATGGCTACACCTTC. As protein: CASSFDRYGNYGYTF.